The rows below give T cell receptor beta chains drawn from one sample of a study of memory CD4+ T cells and cytomegalovirus serostatus. Clones were read by immunoSEQ multiplex PCR, and TCRdb kept only the in-frame ones, dropping some. The table lists over 35,000 clones, 78% of them singletons, with 0.7% to 0.8% in the top ten. The sample comprised memory CD4+ T cells from blood. The receptors come from an adult in good health and CMV-seronegative. CDR3s include the opening cysteine and the closing phenylalanine or tryptophan. Each record gives: D gene, J gene, clone size, CDR3 length, V gene, CDR3 protein, CDR3 DNA. D genes are given only for firm matches. Clone size, where shown, is once, few, many, or a class for clones that have expanded.

TRBD1 TRBJ2-5 - 14 TRBV19 CASMDRGRQETQYF TGTGCCAGTATGGACAGGGGACGCCAAGAGACCCAGTACTTC
- TRBJ1-1 once 13 TRBV19 CASSTHRNTEAFF TGTGCCAGTAGTACCCACAGGAACACTGAAGCTTTCTTT
- TRBJ1-5 - 14 TRBV19 CASSMDPRNQPQHF TGTGCCAGTAGTATGGACCCCCGGAATCAGCCCCAGCATTTT
- TRBJ1-2 - 13 TRBV30 CAWSVRTVYGYTF TGTGCCTGGAGTGTGAGGACGGTCTATGGCTACACCTTC
- TRBJ1-6 - 16 TRBV6-5 CASSYLGAARNSPLHF TGTGCCAGCAGTTATCTGGGGGCGGCACGTAATTCACCCCTCCACTTT
TRBD2 TRBJ2-3 - 19 TRBV5-1 CASSLVGLAGGLYRDTQYF TGCGCCAGCAGCTTGGTCGGACTAGCGGGGGGATTGTACCGGGATACGCAGTATTTT
TRBD1 TRBJ1-3 - 14 TRBV7-2 CASSLGGDSPTIYF TGTGCCAGCAGCTTAGGAGGGGACAGCCCGACCATATATTTT
TRBD2 TRBJ2-1 - 16 TRBV4-1 CASSTLTSGDSNEQFF TGCGCCAGCAGCACCCTGACTAGCGGGGATAGCAATGAGCAGTTCTTC
TRBD2 TRBJ2-7 - 13 TRBV7-2 CASGLAGDYEQYF TGTGCCAGCGGACTAGCGGGGGACTACGAGCAGTACTTC
TRBD1 TRBJ2-7 - 14 TRBV28 CAGQRGTGAHEQYF TGTGCCGGCCAACGTGGGACAGGGGCCCACGAGCAGTACTTC
- TRBJ2-3 - 14 TRBV5-1 CASSLGQSTDTQYF TGCGCCAGCAGCTTGGGACAGAGCACAGATACGCAGTATTTT
TRBD1 TRBJ2-5 - 12 TRBV29-1 CSVGQGQETQYF TGCAGCGTTGGACAGGGGCAAGAGACCCAGTACTTC
- TRBJ1-2 - 16 TRBV25-1 CASSEETDPFNYGYTF TGTGCCAGCAGTGAAGAAACAGATCCTTTTAACTATGGCTACACCTTC
- TRBJ1-2 - 16 TRBV29-1 CSVEDTGTFSNYGYTF TGCAGCGTTGAAGATACCGGGACGTTCTCTAACTATGGCTACACCTTC
TRBD1 TRBJ1-2 - 16 TRBV4-2 CASSPLDAGGLNGYTF TGTGCCAGCAGCCCACTCGATGCAGGGGGCCTGAACGGCTACACCTTC
TRBD1 TRBJ2-7 - 14 TRBV7-8 CASSVGTGVYEQYF TGTGCCAGCAGCGTCGGGACAGGGGTCTACGAGCAGTACTTC
TRBD1 TRBJ2-1 - 16 TRBV5-1 CASTVGTGNVYNEQFF TGCGCCAGCACCGTCGGGACAGGGAATGTTTACAATGAGCAGTTCTTC
- TRBJ1-1 few 13 TRBV5-1 CASRPTRGTEAFF TGCGCCAGCAGACCTACGCGTGGGACTGAAGCTTTCTTT
- TRBJ2-6 - 15 TRBV2 CASSERASGANVLTF TGTGCCAGCAGTGAAAGGGCCTCTGGGGCCAACGTCCTGACTTTC
- TRBJ1-5 - 14 TRBV18 CASSPSGGNQPQHF TGTGCCAGCTCACCTTCAGGGGGCAATCAGCCCCAGCATTTT
TRBD1 TRBJ1-6 - 15 TRBV5-4 CASSKSTGRDSPLHF TGTGCCAGCAGCAAATCGACAGGGAGGGATTCACCCCTCCACTTT
- TRBJ2-7 few 13 TRBV5-4 CASSDRTTYEQYF TGTGCCAGCAGCGACAGGACAACCTACGAGCAGTACTTC